This TCR beta chain was recorded in a study of PD-L1 blockade in urothelial cancer. Across the study: Patients with male sex and bladder-origin urothelial cancer accounted for most of the roughly 29 enrolled. Blood was subjected to analysis at 3 weeks (second dose) and 6 weeks following treatment start.

The time point: peripheral blood 6 weeks after treatment start. CDR1 and CDR2 (germline): SGHTA, FQGTGA. V trimming: 5 bases; J trimming: 6 bases; junction bases outside the gene matches: 5. The CDR3 consists of 13 residues. A spike-in of synthetic TCR analog templates was added to each PCR. Assay used: immunoSEQ multiplex PCR; TCRdb lists only in-frame clones, some missing. This table has some 110,000 clones, approximately 90% appearing once. This sequence joins TRBV7-3 and TRBJ2-7; TRBD2 matches at 9 bases. The sample was PBMCs, taken around atezolizumab (anti-PD-L1) treatment. The sequence came from a man between 60 and 75 years old with urothelial cancer. The CDR3 reads CASSQQTSGEQYF. The CDR3 bases are TGTGCCAGCAGCCAGCAGACTAGCGGCGAGCAGTACTTC.